Below are 16 T cell receptor beta chains sequenced from a single sample in a study of blood T cell repertoires in COVID-19. Generated by immunoSEQ multiplex PCR, the TCRdb table keeps only in-frame clones and is missing some. Of tens of thousands of clones listed, about 83% are singletons. The sequencing sample was made of peripheral blood. The receptors were gathered from a human donor with active COVID-19. The donor label of this sample is uncertain.

The chain has TRBV19 and TRBJ1-1, with TRBD1 matching 8 bases. V dropped 4 bases and J dropped 0; count of bases not matched to a gene: 7. Germline lookup yields CDR1 LNHDA and CDR2 SQIVND (reference sequence). The CDR3 consists of 16 residues. The CDR3 DNA follows: TGTGCCAGTAGTAGCGGACAGGGTAAGATGAACACTGAAGCTTTCTTT. Its translation: CASSSGQGKMNTEAFF.

The rearrangement links TRBV5-5 to TRBJ2-2; no clear D gene. In germline, CDR1 is SGHKS, CDR2 YYEKEE (reference sequence). The CDR3 consists of 16 residues. Trimming took 1 base from V and 3 from J, leaving 13 bases between them. The CDR3 DNA reads TGTGCCAGCAGCTTGACGGCGGTGTCGTACACCGGGGAGCTGTTTTTT. This sequence encodes CASSLTAVSYTGELFF.

This clone has a single count. The chain has TRBV12-3 or TRBV12-4 and TRBJ1-5; TRBD1 might be the D (5 bases). V was cut by 5 bases and J by 4 bases, with 6 bases left in between. The length of the CDR3 is 12 residues. CDR3 sequence: CASSPGNQPQHF. DNA for the CDR3: TGTGCCAGCAGTCCAGGGAATCAGCCCCAGCATTTT.

The chain links TRBV6-5 to TRBJ1-1, with D perhaps TRBD1 (5 bases). CDR3 length: 12 residues. CDR1 is MNHEY and CDR2 is SVGAGI in the germline V gene. The germline V and J ends were trimmed by 5 bases and 10 bases, with 14 bases remaining between them. CDR3 amino acids: CASSPTDGGAFF. CDR3 bases: TGTGCCAGCAGTCCCACTGACGGGGGAGCTTTCTTT.

CDR3 DNA sequence: TGTGCCAGCAGCTTGTTTAGCGGGAGAGCCCACGAGCAGTACTTC. Protein: CASSLFSGRAHEQYF. The rearrangement joins TRBV5-5 to TRBJ2-7; 9 nucleotides align to TRBD2. V lost 1 base, J lost 5 bases, and 7 bases stayed unmatched. The CDR3 contains 15 residues. Per germline, CDR1 SGHKS and CDR2 YYEKEE (reference sequence).

This chain joins TRBV27 and TRBJ2-1; D unresolved. Trimming cost V 0 bases and J 6 bases, with 6 bases left between them. Germline values: CDR1 MNHEY, CDR2 SMNVEV (reference sequence). The CDR3 is 13 amino acids. In DNA, the CDR3 is TGTGCCAGCAGTTTATCTAATGTCAATGAGCAGTTCTTC. It yields the protein CASSLSNVNEQFF.

The J gene is TRBJ2-7, the V gene TRBV11-3; D gene unclear. V lost 0 bases and J 2 bases, leaving 2 bases between the germline ends. This CDR3 has 12 residues. Germline CDR1 SGHNT, CDR2 YENEEA. The CDR3 DNA sequence: TGTGCCAGCAGCTTAGACACCTACGAGCAGTACTTC. This sequence encodes CASSLDTYEQYF.

The V call is TRBV12-2, the J call TRBJ1-1; no check of the table's D call, TRBD1, against the DNA was made. TRBV12-2 is listed as a pseudogene. This CDR3 has 16 amino acids. CDR3 amino acids: CASRLVAGSRSTEAFF. CDR3 bases: TGTGCAAGTCGCTTAGTCGCAGGGTCCCGAAGCACTGAAGCTTTCTTT.

CDR3 in amino acids: CASSLGENVFTGDTIYF. The CDR3, as DNA: TGCGCCAGCAGCTTGGGTGAAAATGTATTCACCGGGGACACCATATATTTT. The J gene is TRBJ1-3, the V gene TRBV5-1; D gene uncertain. V lost 0 bases, J lost 8 bases, and 21 bases lay in between. The CDR3 spans 17 residues. Germline V gene data show CDR1 as SGHRS and CDR2 as YFSETQ.

The chain links TRBV4-2 to TRBJ2-2; D perhaps matches TRBD2 (6 bases). CDR1 and CDR2 from the germline V gene are LGHNA and YNFKEQ. The CDR3 spans 17 residues. Trimming left V 4 bases short and J 2 bases short, with 17 bases between. The DNA for the CDR3 is TGTGCCAGCAGCCGGGCGGTAGTAGCGGACAACACCGGGGAGCTGTTTTTT. Translating it yields CASSRAVVADNTGELFF.

This clone was found once. The chain carries TRBV6-6 and TRBJ2-2, with D possibly matching TRBD2 (6 bases). The V gene lost 7 bases and the J gene lost 4 bases, with 10 bases spanning the gap. Germline assignment: CDR1 MNHNY and CDR2 SVGAGI (reference sequence). The CDR3 sequence is 13 residues long. The CDR3 region is CASKGTSTGELFF. Here the CDR3 DNA reads TGTGCCAGCAAAGGGACTTCCACCGGGGAGCTGTTTTTT.

There are a few counts of this clone. The chain recombines TRBV25-1 with TRBJ2-1; 8 bases line up with TRBD2. Germline CDR1 is MGHDK and CDR2 is SYGVNS. Trimming cost V 3 bases and J 9 bases; bases outside gene matches: 7. CDR3 length: 14 amino acids. DNA for the CDR3: TGTGCCAGCAGTGAGGACGGGAGGGCCGGTGAGCAGTTCTTC. Protein: CASSEDGRAGEQFF.

The chain has TRBV7-6 and TRBJ2-2; D may be TRBD2 (5 bases). CDR3 size: 15 residues. With 5 bases removed from V and 2 bases from J, the gap between germline ends came to 12 bases. The germline V gene has CDR1 SGHVS and CDR2 FNYEAQ. This CDR3 reads CASSRAELNTGELFF. Written as DNA, the CDR3 is TGTGCCAGCAGCCGAGCGGAGCTTAACACCGGGGAGCTGTTTTTT.

With respect to this clone: At one of its ends the junction is not consistent with the germline gene, which may arise from a read error. The rearrangement links TRBV7-9 to TRBJ2-7, with D perhaps matching TRBD1 (6 bases). The germline V gene encodes CDR1 SEHNR and CDR2 FQNEAQ (reference sequence). This CDR3 is built from 13 residues. CDR3 sequence (DNA): TGTGCCAGCAGCCGTACAGGGTCCCTCGAGCAGTGCTTC. Protein product: CASSRTGSLEQCF.

CDR3 DNA: TGTGCCAGCAGCTTGGGACTTCAAGAGACCCAGTACTTC. Its protein is CASSLGLQETQYF. The rearrangement links TRBV7-3 to TRBJ2-5; maybe TRBD2 (6 bases). Per germline, CDR1 SGHTA and CDR2 FQGTGA. This CDR3 has 13 residues. V was pared by 3 bases and J by 2 bases, with 7 bases between.

The CDR3 is CSVEDGGVEQYF. CDR3 DNA: TGCAGCGTTGAAGATGGAGGGGTCGAACAGTACTTC. The chain joins TRBV29-1 to TRBJ2-7, with D possibly being TRBD2 (6 bases). From germline, CDR1 is SQVTM and CDR2 ANQGSEA. This CDR3 spans 12 amino acids. V lost 0 bases and J 10 bases, leaving 13 bases between the germline ends.